This T cell receptor (beta chain) appears in the sequencing data of a study of cytomegalovirus exposure and HLA in healthy donors. Both 60 Vbeta primers and 13 Jbeta primers went into the PCR. Clones were sequenced by immunoSEQ multiplex PCR, and TCRdb holds only the in-frame ones, with some missing. Of 150,000 to 200,000 clones detected, about 78% appear once; the ten largest clones hold about 13%. Although they were nominally healthy when sampled, donors likely had unrecorded immune exposures. The CDR3 loop spans 17 amino acids. CDR1 MGHRA and CDR2 YSYEKL come from the germline V gene. J was trimmed by 4 bases and V by 1 base; bases with no gene match: 8.

Sequenced: PBMCs. The J gene is TRBJ2-2, the V gene TRBV4-1; 8 bases are shared with TRBD1. The clonotype comes from a woman aged 50 to 60 in good health and CMV-seropositive. Written as DNA, the CDR3 is TGCGCCAGCAGCCAAGCTATGACAGGGGCGAGCACCGGGGAGCTGTTTTTT. This translates into CASSQAMTGASTGELFF.